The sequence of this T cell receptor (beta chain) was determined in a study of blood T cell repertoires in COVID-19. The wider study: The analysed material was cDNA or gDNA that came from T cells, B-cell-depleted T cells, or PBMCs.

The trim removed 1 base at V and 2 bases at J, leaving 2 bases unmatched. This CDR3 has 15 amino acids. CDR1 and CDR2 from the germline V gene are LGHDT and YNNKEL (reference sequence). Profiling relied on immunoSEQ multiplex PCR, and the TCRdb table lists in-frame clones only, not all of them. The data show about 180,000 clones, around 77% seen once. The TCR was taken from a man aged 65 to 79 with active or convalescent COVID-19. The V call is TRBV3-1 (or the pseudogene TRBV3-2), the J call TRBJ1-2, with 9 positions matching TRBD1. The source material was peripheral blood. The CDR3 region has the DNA TGTGCCAGCAGCCAAGTGGGACAGGGCAACTATGGCTACACCTTC. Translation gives CASSQVGQGNYGYTF.